Each of the 8 T cell receptor beta chains below was sequenced from the same sample in a study of T cell responses to AZD1222 COVID-19 vaccine. TCRdb keeps only in-frame clones here, not all; method: immunoSEQ multiplex PCR. The table lists about 96,000 clones, roughly 87% of them singletons. The sequencing here drew on peripheral blood, taken on day 0 of AZD1222 vaccination. The receptors were gathered from an adult in good health.

V is TRBV9 and J is TRBJ2-3; D is undetermined. This CDR3 has 13 residues. Trimming removed 4 bases from V and 5 bases from J, with 11 bases in between. Germline CDR1 is SGDLS and CDR2 is YYNGEE. DNA of the CDR3: TGTGCCAGCAGCCCTCGACTGCGAGATACGCAGTATTTT. Amino acids: CASSPRLRDTQYF. Drawing the rest from reference TRBV9 and TRBJ2-3, the complete variable domain is DSGVTQTPKHLITATGQRVTLRCSPRSGDLSVYWYQQSLDQGLQFLIQYYNGEERAKGNILERFSAQQFPDLHSELNLSSLELGDSALYFCASSPRLRDTQYFGPGTRLTVL.

V and J are TRBV3-1 (or the pseudogene TRBV3-2) and TRBJ1-2; no clear D. The CDR3 runs to 14 residues. The germline V and J ends were trimmed by 2 bases and 5 bases, with 12 bases remaining between them. CDR1 is LGHDT and CDR2 is YNNKEL in the germline V gene (reference sequence). This CDR3 is CASSQTPGAYGYTF. In nucleotides, the CDR3 is TGTGCCAGCAGCCAAACCCCCGGAGCTTATGGCTACACCTTC.

This chain links TRBV29-1 with TRBJ2-3; no definite D call. The CDR3 spans 13 residues. Trimming shortened V by 3 bases and J by 2 bases, and 9 bases separated the two germline ends. CDR1 is SQVTM and CDR2 is ANQGSEA in the germline V gene. CDR3: CSVETGPTDTQYF. The CDR3 DNA sequence: TGCAGCGTTGAGACGGGTCCCACAGATACGCAGTATTTT.

This chain uses TRBV7-2 with TRBJ1-2, with D tentatively TRBD1 (6 bases). V was shortened by 5 bases and J by 12 bases, with 19 bases between the two germline ends. CDR3 length: 13 residues. Germline CDR1 SGHTA, CDR2 FQGNSA. Here the CDR3 reads CASSPQGYTEDTF. The CDR3 nucleotides read TGTGCCAGCAGCCCACAGGGATACACGGAGGACACCTTC.

V gene TRBV4-3 combines with J gene TRBJ1-4, with 9 bases lining up with TRBD1. J gave up 5 bases and V 1 base, and 8 bases lay outside the gene matches. Germline V gene lookup returns CDR1 LGHNA and CDR2 YSLEER. This CDR3 is 17 amino acids long. CDR3: CASSQVNRDRVNEKLFF. CDR3 coding DNA: TGCGCCAGCAGCCAAGTCAACCGGGACAGGGTAAATGAAAAACTGTTTTTT.

J is TRBJ1-1 and V is TRBV10-1; maybe TRBD1 (5 bases). The CDR3 spans 14 residues. V lost 0 bases and J 7 bases, leaving 12 bases between the germline ends. In germline, CDR1 is WNHNN, CDR2 SYGVQD (reference sequence). The CDR3 here is CASSESGRDGEAFF. CDR3 DNA: TGCGCCAGCAGTGAGTCGGGCAGGGACGGTGAAGCTTTCTTT.

This clone was counted once. The J gene is TRBJ1-2, the V gene TRBV25-1; unclear D gene. V lost 4 bases to trimming and J lost 1 base, with 10 bases between them. This CDR3 is built from 14 residues. Germline CDR1 is MGHDK and CDR2 is SYGVNS. In nucleotides, the CDR3 is TGTGCCAGCAGTGGAATGGAAGGTAACTATGGCTACACCTTC. Translated, it gives CASSGMEGNYGYTF.

The table lists this clone with a few counts. The genes are TRBV18 and TRBJ2-2; 9 nucleotides agree with TRBD1. The CDR3 spans 16 residues. J was trimmed by 5 bases and V by 6 bases; bases with no gene match: 10. Looked up from germline, CDR1 is KGHSH and CDR2 is LQKENI. The CDR3 nucleotides are TGTGCCAGCTCCCCCCAACAGGGGGCGCATACCGGGGAGCTGTTTTTT. It encodes CASSPQQGAHTGELFF.